The 3 T cell receptor beta chains below come from one sample, sequenced in a study of breast tumors, draining lymph nodes, adjacent tissues. TCRdb redid the calling of the multiplex PCR reads with MiXCR, one entry per CDR3 protein. The table lists over 20,000 distinct CDR3 sequences, approximately 64% of them singletons. Material for sequencing was tumor-adjacent breast tissue. These receptors came from a female donor with breast cancer. Some clones in this sample may be carry-over from other donors' samples.

The chain couples TRBV4-1 to TRBJ1-1; unclear D gene. The CDR3 covers 14 residues. Trimming pared 0 bases from V and 4 bases from J, leaving 9 bases between. Germline loops: CDR1 MGHRA, CDR2 YSYEKL. The CDR3 is CASSQDPRATEAFF. DNA for the CDR3: TGCGCCAGCAGCCAAGATCCAAGGGCCACTGAAGCTTTCTTT.

By its share, this clonotype is large. This chain joins TRBV7-9 and TRBJ2-2; D not resolved. The CDR3 extends over 15 amino acids. Trimming left V 6 bases short and J 1 base short, with 12 bases between. CDR1 and CDR2 (germline): SEHNR, FQNEAQ (reference sequence). The DNA for the CDR3 is TGTGCCAGCAGATTAACGAGAGGGAACACCGGGGAGCTGTTTTTT. It encodes CASRLTRGNTGELFF.

In regard to this clonotype: At one end the junction does not follow the germline gene, possibly because of a read error. The CDR3, as DNA: TGTGCCGGCAGCTTGGAGGATACGCAGTATTTT. Translated, it gives CAGSLEDTQYF. The V and J genes are TRBV5-6 and TRBJ2-3; D ambiguous. This CDR3 region has 11 residues. Per the germline V gene, CDR1 is SGHDT and CDR2 is YYEEEE.